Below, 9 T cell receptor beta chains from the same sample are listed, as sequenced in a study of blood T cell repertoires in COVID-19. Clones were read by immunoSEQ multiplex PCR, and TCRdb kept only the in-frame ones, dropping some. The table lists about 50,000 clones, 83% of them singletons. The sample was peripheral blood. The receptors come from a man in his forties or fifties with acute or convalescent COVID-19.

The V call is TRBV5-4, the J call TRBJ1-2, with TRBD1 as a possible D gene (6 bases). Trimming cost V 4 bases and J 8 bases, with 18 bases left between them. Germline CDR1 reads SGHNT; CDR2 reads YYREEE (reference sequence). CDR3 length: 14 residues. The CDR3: CASSAFRGARGYTF. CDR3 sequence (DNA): TGTGCCAGCAGCGCTTTCAGGGGAGCTCGGGGCTACACCTTC.

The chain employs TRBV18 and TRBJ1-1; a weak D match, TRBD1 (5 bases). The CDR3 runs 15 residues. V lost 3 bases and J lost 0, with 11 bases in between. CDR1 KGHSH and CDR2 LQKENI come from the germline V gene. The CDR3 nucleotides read TGTGCCAGCTCACCTGACAGAATAATGAACACTGAAGCTTTCTTT. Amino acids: CASSPDRIMNTEAFF.

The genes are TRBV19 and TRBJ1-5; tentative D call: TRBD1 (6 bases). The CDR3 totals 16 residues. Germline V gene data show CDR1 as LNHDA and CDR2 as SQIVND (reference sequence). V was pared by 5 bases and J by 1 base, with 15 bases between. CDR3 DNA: TGTGCCAGTAGTCCCCGACAGGTTCCCAGCAATCAGCCCCAGCATTTT. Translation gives CASSPRQVPSNQPQHF.

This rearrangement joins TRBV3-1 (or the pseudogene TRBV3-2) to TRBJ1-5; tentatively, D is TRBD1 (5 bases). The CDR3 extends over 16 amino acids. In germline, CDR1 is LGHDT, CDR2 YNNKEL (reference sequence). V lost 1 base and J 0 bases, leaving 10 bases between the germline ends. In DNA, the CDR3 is TGTGCCAGCAGCCAAGGACAGCCTTATAGCAATCAGCCCCAGCATTTT. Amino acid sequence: CASSQGQPYSNQPQHF.

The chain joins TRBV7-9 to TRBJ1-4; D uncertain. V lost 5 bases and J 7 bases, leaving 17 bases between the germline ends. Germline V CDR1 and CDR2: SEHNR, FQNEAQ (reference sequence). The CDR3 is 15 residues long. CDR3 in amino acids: CASSPQIGAGEKLFF. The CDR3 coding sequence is TGTGCCAGCAGCCCCCAGATTGGCGCAGGTGAAAAACTGTTTTTT.

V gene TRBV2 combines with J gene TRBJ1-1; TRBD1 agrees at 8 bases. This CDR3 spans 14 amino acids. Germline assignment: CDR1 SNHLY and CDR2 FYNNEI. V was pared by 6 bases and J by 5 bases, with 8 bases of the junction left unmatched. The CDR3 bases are TGTGCCAGCAGGCCACACTACAGGGGGACTGAAGCTTTCTTT. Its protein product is CASRPHYRGTEAFF.

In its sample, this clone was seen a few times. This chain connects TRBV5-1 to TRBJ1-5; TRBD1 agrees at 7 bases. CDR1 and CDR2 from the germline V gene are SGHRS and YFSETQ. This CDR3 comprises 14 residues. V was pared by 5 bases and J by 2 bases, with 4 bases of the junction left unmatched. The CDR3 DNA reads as TGCGCCAGCAGTTTACAGGGGCGCAATCAGCCCCAGCATTTT. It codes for CASSLQGRNQPQHF.

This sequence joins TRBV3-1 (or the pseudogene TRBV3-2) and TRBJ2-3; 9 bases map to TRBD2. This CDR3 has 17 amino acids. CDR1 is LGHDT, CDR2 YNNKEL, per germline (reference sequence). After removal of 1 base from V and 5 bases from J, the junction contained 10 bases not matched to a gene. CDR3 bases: TGTGCCAGCAGCCAAGGCAGGGGCGGGGGGGCTGGAGATACGCAGTATTTT. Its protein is CASSQGRGGGAGDTQYF.

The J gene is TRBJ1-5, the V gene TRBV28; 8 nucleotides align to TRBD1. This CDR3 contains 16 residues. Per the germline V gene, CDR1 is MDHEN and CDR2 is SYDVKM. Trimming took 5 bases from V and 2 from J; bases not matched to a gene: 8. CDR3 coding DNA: TGTGCCAGCAGTGTAGCCTCAGGGGGCCGCAATCAGCCCCAGCATTTT. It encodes CASSVASGGRNQPQHF.